One sample yielded the 5 T cell receptor beta chains listed below, sequenced in a study of OX40 agonist ivuxolimab in advanced cancers. Sequencing used immunoSEQ multiplex PCR; TCRdb keeps in-frame clones, though not all of them. The profile covers 95,000 to 150,000 clones, with roughly 90% appearing a single time and around 0.84% taken by the ten largest. Here the sequenced sample was CD4+ or CD8+ T cells sorted from blood, taken in a trial of the OX40 agonist ivuxolimab. The receptors here all came from an adult with an advanced solid tumor such as melanoma, head and neck, liver or kidney cancer.

V and J are TRBV5-1 and TRBJ1-5; 7 bases align to TRBD1. The CDR3 length is 14 residues. V trimming: 4 bases; J trimming: 3 bases; junction bases outside the gene matches: 4. CDR1 and CDR2 from the germline V gene are SGHRS and YFSETQ. The CDR3 DNA reads as TGCGCCAGCAGCCCAGGGACAGCCAATCAGCCCCAGCATTTT. Translated: CASSPGTANQPQHF.

The rearrangement joins TRBV11-3 to TRBJ1-1; D remains ambiguous. Trimming took off 3 bases at V and 1 base at J, with 6 bases between the two ends. Germline CDR1 is SGHNT and CDR2 is YENEEA. CDR3 size: 13 residues. The DNA for the CDR3 is TGTGCCAGCAGCTTGCGTCAGAACACTGAAGCTTTCTTT. Amino acids: CASSLRQNTEAFF.

The chain is built from TRBV7-3 and TRBJ2-1, with 12 bases that match TRBD2. The CDR3 is 15 residues long. The ends lost 2 bases at V and 9 bases at J; junction bases unmatched: 5. Germline V gene lookup returns CDR1 SGHTA and CDR2 FQGTGA. This CDR3 is CASSLYLAGGAEQFF. CDR3 nucleotide sequence: TGTGCCAGCAGCTTATATCTAGCGGGAGGGGCTGAGCAGTTCTTC.

Written as DNA, the CDR3 is TGCAGCGTCCCCGGGACTAGCGGGATGACAGATACGCAGTATTTT. Its translation is CSVPGTSGMTDTQYF. The V gene is TRBV29-1, the J gene TRBJ2-3; 13 nucleotides agree with TRBD2. Trimming at V came to 6 bases and at J to 3 bases, leaving 6 bases not matched to a gene. The CDR3 is made up of 15 amino acids. Germline V gene data show CDR1 as SQVTM and CDR2 as ANQGSEA.

This chain connects TRBV18 to TRBJ2-7; D gene uncertain. Germline values: CDR1 KGHSH, CDR2 LQKENI. Trimming removed 0 bases from V and 0 bases from J, with 6 bases in between. This CDR3 is built from 14 residues. CDR3 DNA: TGTGCCAGCTCACCACCCGCAGCCTCCTACGAGCAGTACTTC. This gives the protein CASSPPAASYEQYF.